This entry concerns a single TCR beta chain. Its antigen is not known. This sample was included in a study of B cell selection in AIRE deficiency. Findings and caveats of the study: Shared Treg sequences had shorter CDR3s, biased toward rearrangements with few non-templated insertions. Around 33% of healthy-shared Treg sequences were found among patient Tconv cells. AIRE-deficient Tconv and Treg repertoires matched healthy donors in TCRBV, CDR3 length, diversity. With only TCRbeta sequenced, around 40% of shared healthy Treg sequences overlapped Tconv.

Libraries were prepared by immunoSEQ multiplex PCR; TCRdb keeps only in-frame clonotypes and omits some of them. The sample records roughly 24,000 clones, about 95% being singletons. CD4+CD127+ cells were sorted as the conventional CD4 T cells. The germline V gene has CDR1 SEHNR and CDR2 FQNEAQ (reference sequence). This CDR3 has 13 residues. V was clipped by 1 base and J by 8 bases, with 11 bases between them. Sequencing was performed on CD4+CD127+ conventional T cells sorted from PBMCs. This chain connects TRBV7-9 to TRBJ1-1; D is uncertain. The sequence was collected from a human donor in good health. The CDR3 is CASSLVSRTEAFF. The DNA for the CDR3 is TGTGCCAGCAGCTTAGTCTCGAGGACGGAAGCTTTCTTT.